The 16 T cell receptor beta chains presented below share a single source sample, sequenced in a study of Ad26.COV2.S vaccination and SARS-CoV-2 variants. Generated by immunoSEQ multiplex PCR, the TCRdb table keeps only in-frame clones and is missing some. This sample yields about 350,000 clones, of which 88% are seen a single time; roughly 6% belongs to the top ten. Stated treatment: 19 received Ad26.COV2.S at low or high dose, single or two shots; roughly five received placebo; per-sample allocation not given. Specimen acquisition occurred on day 63 following the initial vaccine or placebo injection. The specimen comprised peripheral blood, sampled in a trial of Ad26.COV2.S vaccine versus placebo. The receptors shown here come from a person between 18 and 65 years old who received the Ad26.COV2.S COVID-19 vaccine or a placebo.

The chain carries TRBV6-2 or TRBV6-3 and TRBJ2-3; 11 bases map to TRBD2. The V gene end was trimmed by 0 bases and the J gene end by 2 bases; junction bases not matched to a gene: 10. This CDR3 is built from 19 residues. CDR1 and CDR2 from the germline V gene are MNHEY and SVGEGT. CDR3 sequence reads: CASSYSSLAGGILTDTQYF. The CDR3, as DNA: TGTGCCAGCAGTTACTCGAGCCTAGCGGGGGGTATCCTCACAGATACGCAGTATTTT.

The V and J genes are TRBV5-5 and TRBJ1-2; TRBD1 agrees at 9 bases. The CDR3 contains 13 residues. With V trimmed by 4 bases and J by 6 bases, 4 bases remained unmatched. Germline V lookup: CDR1 SGHKS, CDR2 YYEKEE (reference sequence). For the CDR3, the DNA is TGTGCCAGCAGCGGGACAGGGATTCATGGCTACACCTTC. Translated, it gives CASSGTGIHGYTF.

The chain uses TRBV7-6 and TRBJ1-1; 9 nucleotides match TRBD1. CDR3 length: 12 residues. Germline V CDR1 and CDR2: SGHVS, FNYEAQ. Germline trimming cut 7 bases from V and 5 bases from J; bases unmatched to any gene: 2. The CDR3 protein is CASNDRGTEAFF. CDR3 coding DNA: TGTGCCAGCAACGACAGGGGGACTGAAGCTTTCTTT.

The V gene is TRBV7-9, the J gene TRBJ2-5; D remains ambiguous. This CDR3 spans 14 amino acids. Per germline, CDR1 SEHNR and CDR2 FQNEAQ (reference sequence). The V end lost 2 bases, the J end lost 4 bases, and 11 bases lay between the germline ends. CDR3 DNA sequence: TGTGCCAGCAGCTTACACTCAGGTACAGAGACCCAGTACTTC. Translating gives CASSLHSGTETQYF.

The chain couples TRBV19 to TRBJ2-1, with TRBD2 identical over 11 bases. In germline, CDR1 is LNHDA, CDR2 SQIVND (reference sequence). With V trimmed by 7 bases and J by 2 bases, 10 bases remained unmatched. CDR3 length equals 17 residues. CDR3: CASTGSGRGGAYNEQFF. CDR3 nucleotides: TGTGCCAGTACTGGTAGCGGGAGGGGGGGCGCCTACAATGAGCAGTTCTTC.

This clone was counted once. The V call is TRBV18, the J call TRBJ1-2; perhaps TRBD1 as D (5 bases). The V gene lost 6 bases and the J gene lost 4 bases, with 18 bases spanning the gap. The CDR3 consists of 15 residues. Germline V gives CDR1 KGHSH, CDR2 LQKENI. The CDR3 region has the DNA TGTGCCAGCTCGCCGCGGGACGGGGTAGGCTATGGCTACACCTTC. This sequence encodes CASSPRDGVGYGYTF.

The chain is built from TRBV2 and TRBJ1-1; unclear D gene. CDR1 is SNHLY, CDR2 FYNNEI, per germline. The V and J ends lost 5 bases and 9 bases respectively, with 10 bases between them. This CDR3 is built from 11 residues. The chain's CDR3 is CASSSTRKAFF. For the CDR3, the DNA is TGTGCCAGCAGTTCCACGAGGAAAGCTTTCTTT.

V usage is TRBV7-2 and J usage is TRBJ1-3; tentatively, D is TRBD1 (6 bases). V was pared by 1 base and J by 0 bases, with 10 bases between. Per germline, CDR1 SGHTA and CDR2 FQGNSA. The CDR3 contains 16 residues. The CDR3 reads CASSLVGGGSGNTIYF. CDR3 DNA: TGTGCCAGCAGCTTAGTGGGAGGGGGCTCTGGAAACACCATATATTTT. Together with reference TRBV7-2 and TRBJ1-3, the CDR3 gives the full variable domain: GAGVSQSPSNKVTEKGKDVELRCDPISGHTALYWYRQSLGQGLEFLIYFQGNSAPDKSGLPSDRFSAERTGGSVSTLTIQRTQQEDSAVYLCASSLVGGGSGNTIYFGEGSWLTVV.

This clone is a singleton in its sample. The gene calls are TRBV7-3 and TRBJ2-7, with TRBD2 as a possible D gene (7 bases). Deletions cut 5 bases from V and 0 bases from J, with 23 bases between. The germline V gene has CDR1 SGHTA and CDR2 FQGTGA. The CDR3 runs 18 residues. DNA for the CDR3: TGTGCCAGCAGCGTCGCGGGGGTAGGGGGGACCGTCTCCTACGAGCAGTACTTC. This sequence encodes CASSVAGVGGTVSYEQYF. Based on the CDR3 plus reference TRBV7-3 and TRBJ2-7, the full variable domain is GAGVSQTPSNKVTEKGKYVELRCDPISGHTALYWYRQSLGQGPEFLIYFQGTGAADDSGLPNDRFFAVRPEGSVSTLKIQRTERGDSAVYLCASSVAGVGGTVSYEQYFGPGTRLTVT.

In its sample, this clone was seen once. The CDR3 region is CAWRPGRGYEQYF. DNA for the CDR3: TGTGCCTGGAGACCGGGACGGGGCTACGAGCAGTACTTC. This sequence joins TRBV30 and TRBJ2-7, with D perhaps assigned TRBD1 or TRBD2 (5 bases each). The germline CDR1 and CDR2 sequences are GTSNPN and SVGIG (reference sequence). V gave up 3 bases and J gave up 3 bases, with 12 bases separating them. This CDR3 spans 13 amino acids.

CDR3 DNA: TGTGCCAGCAGTTTAGGGTCTATCGGACTAGCGGGAGAGAAAGAGACCCAGTACTTC. As protein: CASSLGSIGLAGEKETQYF. The rearrangement joins TRBV27 to TRBJ2-5; 13 bases are shared with TRBD2. The CDR3 length is 19 residues. The junction had 12 bases not matched to a gene; V was cut back by 2 bases and J by 3 bases. Looked up from germline, CDR1 is MNHEY and CDR2 is SMNVEV (reference sequence).

This clone was seen only a few times. In DNA form, the CDR3 reads TGTGCCTGGAATACCGGGACAGTGGGAAACACCATATATTTT. Amino acid sequence: CAWNTGTVGNTIYF. The rearrangement joins TRBV30 to TRBJ1-3, with TRBD1 identical over 7 bases. CDR3 length: 14 residues. Trimming at V came to 4 bases and at J to 4 bases, leaving 7 bases not matched to a gene. Germline CDR1 GTSNPN, CDR2 SVGIG (reference sequence).

The chain carries TRBV11-2 and TRBJ2-3; D possibly uses TRBD1 or TRBD2 (6 bases each). V gave up 2 bases and J gave up 4 bases, with 16 bases separating them. The CDR3 has 16 residues. Germline V gives CDR1 SGHAT, CDR2 FQNNGV. This CDR3 is CASSLSPGAGADTQYF. CDR3 DNA sequence: TGTGCCAGCAGCTTATCCCCGGGGGCCGGGGCAGATACGCAGTATTTT.

The chain joins TRBV28 to TRBJ1-2; no clear D gene. CDR1 is MDHEN and CDR2 is SYDVKM in the germline V gene. V was trimmed by 10 bases and J by 1 base, leaving 10 bases between them. The CDR3 has 12 residues. The CDR3 DNA reads TGTGCCACCGAGCAGAATAACTATGGCTACACCTTC. It yields the protein CATEQNNYGYTF.

V usage is TRBV30 and J usage is TRBJ1-2, with D tentatively TRBD1 (5 bases). CDR1 and CDR2 (germline): GTSNPN, SVGIG (reference sequence). Trimming pared 1 base from V and 7 bases from J, leaving 25 bases between. This CDR3 has 17 residues. The CDR3: CAWSGSTSGPVVSGYTF. CDR3 in DNA: TGTGCCTGGAGTGGGTCGACTTCGGGGCCAGTCGTGAGTGGCTACACCTTC.

The rearrangement uses TRBV9 and TRBJ1-2, with TRBD1 matching over 8 bases. After removal of 3 bases from V and 2 bases from J, the junction contained 12 bases not matched to a gene. This CDR3 contains 17 residues. Germline V gene sequence: CDR1 SGDLS, CDR2 YYNGEE. The CDR3: CASSAPPPRGQNYGYTF. CDR3 nucleotide sequence: TGTGCCAGCAGCGCACCCCCCCCCAGGGGGCAGAACTATGGCTACACCTTC.